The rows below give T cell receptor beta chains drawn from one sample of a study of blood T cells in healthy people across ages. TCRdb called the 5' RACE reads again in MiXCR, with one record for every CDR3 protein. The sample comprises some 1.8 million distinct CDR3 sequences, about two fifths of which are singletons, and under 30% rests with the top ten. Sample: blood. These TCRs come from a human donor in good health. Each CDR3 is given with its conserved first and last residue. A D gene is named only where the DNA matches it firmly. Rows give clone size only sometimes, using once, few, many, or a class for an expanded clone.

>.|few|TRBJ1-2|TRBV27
CASSLSQGPLGYGYTF
TGTGCCAGCAGTTTATCCCAGGGGCCCCTGGGCTATGGCTACACCTTC
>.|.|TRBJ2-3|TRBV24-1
CATSDAQKSTDTQYF
TGTGCCACCAGTGATGCCCAAAAGAGCACAGATACGCAGTATTTT
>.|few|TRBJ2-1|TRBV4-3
CASSQEGRGDYNEQFF
TGCGCCAGCAGCCAAGAGGGGAGGGGGGATTACAATGAGCAGTTCTTC
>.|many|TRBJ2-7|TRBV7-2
CASSANRDREQYF
TGTGCCAGCAGCGCGAACCGTGACAGGGAGCAGTACTTC
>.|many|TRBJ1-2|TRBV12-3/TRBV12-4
CASTSAPLGTGYTF
TGTGCCAGCACCTCTGCCCCCTTAGGTACTGGCTACACCTTC
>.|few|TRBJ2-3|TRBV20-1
CSARDEADTQYF
TGCAGTGCTAGAGATGAGGCAGATACGCAGTATTTT
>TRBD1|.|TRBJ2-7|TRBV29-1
CSVDRTGSYEQYF
TGCAGCGTTGACCGGACAGGGTCGTACGAGCAGTACTTC
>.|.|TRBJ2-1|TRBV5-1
CASSRVLEAFSYNEQFF
TGCGCCAGCAGCCGAGTGCTCGAGGCTTTCTCCTACAATGAGCAGTTCTTC
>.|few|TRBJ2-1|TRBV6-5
CASSYGPALVFEQFF
TGTGCCAGCAGTTACGGGCCTGCATTAGTATTTGAGCAGTTCTTC
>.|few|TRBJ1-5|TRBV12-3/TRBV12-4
CASRNMGGNQPQHF
TGTGCCAGTAGGAACATGGGGGGCAATCAGCCCCAGCATTTT
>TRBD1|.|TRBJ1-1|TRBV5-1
CASSSGQGTDTEAFF
TGCGCCAGCAGCTCGGGACAGGGGACGGACACTGAAGCTTTCTTT
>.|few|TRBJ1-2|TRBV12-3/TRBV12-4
CASRLLGGSYGYTF
TGTGCCAGCAGGCTATTGGGGGGCAGCTATGGCTACACCTTC
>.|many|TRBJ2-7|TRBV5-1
CASSFGTESYEQYF
TGCGCCAGCAGCTTTGGGACGGAGTCCTACGAGCAGTACTTC
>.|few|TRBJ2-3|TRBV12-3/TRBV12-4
CASSFTGFTDTQYF
TGTGCCAGCAGTTTTACGGGGTTCACAGATACGCAGTATTTT
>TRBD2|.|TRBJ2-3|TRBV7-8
CASSYLAGGRGDTQYF
TGTGCCAGCAGCTACCTAGCGGGGGGGCGTGGGGATACGCAGTATTTT
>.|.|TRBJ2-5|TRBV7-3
CASSLTPSQETQYF
TGTGCCAGCAGCCTCACCCCGTCCCAAGAGACCCAGTACTTC